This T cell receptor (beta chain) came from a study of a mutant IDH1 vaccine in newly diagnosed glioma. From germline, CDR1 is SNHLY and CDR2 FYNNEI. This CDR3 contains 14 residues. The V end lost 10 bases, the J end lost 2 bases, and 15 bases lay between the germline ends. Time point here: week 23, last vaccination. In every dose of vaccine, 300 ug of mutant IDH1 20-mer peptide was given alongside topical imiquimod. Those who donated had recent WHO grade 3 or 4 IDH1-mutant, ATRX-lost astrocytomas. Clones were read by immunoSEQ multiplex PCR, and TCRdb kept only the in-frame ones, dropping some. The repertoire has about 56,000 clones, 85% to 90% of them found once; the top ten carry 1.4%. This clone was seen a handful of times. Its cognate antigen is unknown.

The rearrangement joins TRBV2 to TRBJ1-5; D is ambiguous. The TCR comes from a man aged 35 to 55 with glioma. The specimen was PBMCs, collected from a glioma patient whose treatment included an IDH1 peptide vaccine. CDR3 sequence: CATGPQAGNQPQHF. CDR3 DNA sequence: TGTGCCACCGGGCCGCAGGCGGGCAATCAGCCCCAGCATTTT.